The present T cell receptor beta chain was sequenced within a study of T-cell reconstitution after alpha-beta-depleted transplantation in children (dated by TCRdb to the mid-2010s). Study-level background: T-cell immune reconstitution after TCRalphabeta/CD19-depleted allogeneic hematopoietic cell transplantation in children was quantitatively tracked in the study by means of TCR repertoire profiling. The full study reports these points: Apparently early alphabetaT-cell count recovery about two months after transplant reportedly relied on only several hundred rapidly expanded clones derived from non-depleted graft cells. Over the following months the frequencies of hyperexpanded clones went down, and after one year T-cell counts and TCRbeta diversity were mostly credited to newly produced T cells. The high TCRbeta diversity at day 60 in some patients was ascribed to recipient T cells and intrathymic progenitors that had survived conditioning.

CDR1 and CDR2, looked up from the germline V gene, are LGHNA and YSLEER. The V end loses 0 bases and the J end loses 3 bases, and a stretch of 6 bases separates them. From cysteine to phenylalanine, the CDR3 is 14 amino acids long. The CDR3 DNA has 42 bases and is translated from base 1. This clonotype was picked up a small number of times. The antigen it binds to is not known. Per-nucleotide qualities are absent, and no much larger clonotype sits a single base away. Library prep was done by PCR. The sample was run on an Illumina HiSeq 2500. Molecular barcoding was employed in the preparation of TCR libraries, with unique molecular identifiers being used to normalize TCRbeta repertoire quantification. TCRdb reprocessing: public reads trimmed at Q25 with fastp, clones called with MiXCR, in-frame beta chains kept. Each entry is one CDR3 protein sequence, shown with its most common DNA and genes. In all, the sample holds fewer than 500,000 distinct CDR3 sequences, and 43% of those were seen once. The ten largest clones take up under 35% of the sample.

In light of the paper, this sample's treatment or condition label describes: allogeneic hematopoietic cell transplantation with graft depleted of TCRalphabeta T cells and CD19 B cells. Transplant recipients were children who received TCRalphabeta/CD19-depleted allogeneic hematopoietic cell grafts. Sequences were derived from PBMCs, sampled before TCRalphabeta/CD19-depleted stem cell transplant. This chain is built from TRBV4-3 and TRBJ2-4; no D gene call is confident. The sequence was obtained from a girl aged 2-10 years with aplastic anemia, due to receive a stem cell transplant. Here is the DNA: TGCGCCAGCAGCCAAGACAGAGACAAAAACATTCAGTACTTC. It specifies CASSQDRDKNIQYF.